The clone carrying this T cell receptor (beta chain) was counted once. The V gene's germline CDR1 is MGHRA and CDR2 YSYEKL. The CDR3 is 13 amino acids. V was pared by 4 bases and J by 2 bases, with 8 bases between. This specimen comes from a study of blood T cell repertoires in COVID-19. Study overall: T cells, B-cell-depleted T cells, or PBMCs provided the cDNA or gDNA that served as material.

Source study methods: Estimation of nucleated cell counts was performed using reference gene primer amplification. TCRdb's table, derived via immunoSEQ multiplex PCR, lists solely in-frame clones and lacks some. D and trimming were read from the DNA, whereas the V and J calls and clone size are those reported in that table. The table has approximately 190,000 clones, 70% to 90% seen once. The sample comprised peripheral blood. The chain has TRBV4-1 and TRBJ2-5; a weak D match, TRBD1 (5 bases). This sequence originates from a man aged 55 to 70 with active or convalescent COVID-19. The CDR3 spells CASSRQTQETQYF. The CDR3, as DNA: TGCGCCAGCAGCCGACAGACTCAAGAGACCCAGTACTTC.